This T cell receptor beta chain was recovered during a study of blood T cells in healthy people across ages. General observations from the study: PBMCs that were unsorted prevented a conclusive naive versus antigen-experienced comparison.

V lost 4 bases and J 5 bases, leaving 18 bases between the germline ends. Germline values: CDR1 SGHNT, CDR2 YYREEE (reference sequence). CDR3 length: 15 residues. For the second PCR, which ran for roughly 6 to 11 cycles, a sample-barcoded 5' primer and a J-beta primer mix were used. Each CDR3 protein is one row after TCRdb ran MiXCR on the 5' RACE reads. The sample carries 1.5 million to 2 million distinct CDR3 sequences, 40% to 55% recorded once. Healthy Caucasian individuals from Russia aged about 6 to 100 were enrolled as donors. Each donor gave roughly 9.8 milliliters of peripheral blood. For this clonotype: What it recognizes is unknown.

The TCR comes from a woman aged 40 to 49 in good health. This rearrangement joins TRBV5-4 to TRBJ2-5; D uncertain. Input material: blood. The CDR3 DNA sequence: TGTGCCAGCAGCCCCCCGGGCCGAACCCTGGAGACCCAGTACTTC. Translation: CASSPPGRTLETQYF. Supplemented by reference TRBV5-4 and TRBJ2-5, the full variable domain reads ETGVTQSPTHLIKTRGQQVTLRCSSQSGHNTVSWYQQALGQGPQFIFQYYREEENGRGNFPPRFSGLQFPNYSSELNVNALELDDSALYLCASSPPGRTLETQYFGPGTRLLVL.